This entry features one T cell receptor beta chain sequence. The antigen remains undetermined. This record comes from a study of radiation and T cells in renal cell carcinoma. Study-wide background: Nephrectomy followed 15 Gy stereotactic body radiation by 4 weeks.

J was trimmed by 1 base and V by 2 bases; bases with no gene match: 5. CDR1 and CDR2 from the germline V gene are GTSNPN and SVGIG (reference sequence). The CDR3 has 16 amino acids. Described time point: blood 2 weeks post-SBRT. As for treatment: 15 Gy SBRT to primary tumor, nephrectomy 4 weeks later. The patient's renal cell carcinoma had clear cell pathology. General study results and limits: Top tumor clonotypes rose in blood 2 weeks post-radiation, then contracted.

The protocol was immunoSEQ multiplex PCR, while the TCRdb copy is restricted to in-frame clones and leaves out a portion. The sample has some 150,000 clones; roughly 87% are singletons. The V gene is TRBV30, the J gene TRBJ1-1, with 12 bases fitting TRBD1. The clonotype was recovered from a woman aged 45-59 years with renal cell carcinoma. Sequenced here: blood, sampled from a patient whose treatment included radiotherapy and nephrectomy. CDR3 DNA sequence: TGTGCCTGGAGTTCCGGGACAGGGGGCAGGAACACTGAAGCTTTCTTT. This sequence encodes CAWSSGTGGRNTEAFF.